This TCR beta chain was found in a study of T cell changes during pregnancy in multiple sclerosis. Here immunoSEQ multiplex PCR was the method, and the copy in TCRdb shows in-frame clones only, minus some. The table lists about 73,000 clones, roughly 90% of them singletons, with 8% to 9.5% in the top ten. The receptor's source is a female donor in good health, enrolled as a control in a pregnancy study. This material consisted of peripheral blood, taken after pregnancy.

The CDR3 DNA follows: TGCGCCAGCAGCCAAGGGGACAGGAATTCACCCCTCCACTTT. Its protein product is CASSQGDRNSPLHF. The V and J genes are TRBV4-3 and TRBJ1-6; TRBD1 matches 8 bases. Germline V lookup: CDR1 LGHNA, CDR2 YSLEER. J gave up 7 bases and V 1 base, and 0 bases lay outside the gene matches. CDR3 length: 14 residues.